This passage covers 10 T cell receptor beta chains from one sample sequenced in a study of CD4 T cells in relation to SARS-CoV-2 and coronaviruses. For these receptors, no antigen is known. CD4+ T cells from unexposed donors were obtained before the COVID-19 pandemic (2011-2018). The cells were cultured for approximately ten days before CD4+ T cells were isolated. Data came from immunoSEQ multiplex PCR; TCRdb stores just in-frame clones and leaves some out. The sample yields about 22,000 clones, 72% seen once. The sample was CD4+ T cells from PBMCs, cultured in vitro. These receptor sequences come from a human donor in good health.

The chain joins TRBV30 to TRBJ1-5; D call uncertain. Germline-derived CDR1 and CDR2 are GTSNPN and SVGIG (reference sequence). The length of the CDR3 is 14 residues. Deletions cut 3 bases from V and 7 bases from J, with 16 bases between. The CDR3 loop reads CAWRPVGVGQPQHF. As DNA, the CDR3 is TGTGCCTGGAGGCCAGTTGGGGTAGGGCAGCCCCAGCATTTT. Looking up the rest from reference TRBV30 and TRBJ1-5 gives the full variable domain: SQTIHQWPATLVQPVGSPLSLECTVEGTSNPNLYWYRQAAGRGLQLLFYSVGIGQISSEVPQNLSASRPQDRQFILSSKKLLLSDSGFYLCAWRPVGVGQPQHFGDGTRLSIL.

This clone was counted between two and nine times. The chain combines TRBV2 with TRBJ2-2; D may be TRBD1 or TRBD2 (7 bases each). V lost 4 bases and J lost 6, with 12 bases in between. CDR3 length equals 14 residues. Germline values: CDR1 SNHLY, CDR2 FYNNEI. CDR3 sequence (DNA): TGTGCCAGCAGTGTCAGGGGGGGGTCCGGGGAGCTGTTTTTT. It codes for CASSVRGGSGELFF.

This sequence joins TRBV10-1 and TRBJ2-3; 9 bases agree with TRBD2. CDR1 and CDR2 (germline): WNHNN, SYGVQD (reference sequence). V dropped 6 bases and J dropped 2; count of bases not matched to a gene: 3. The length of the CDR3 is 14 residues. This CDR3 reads CASSPSGNTDTQYF. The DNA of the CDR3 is TGCGCCAGCAGCCCTAGCGGGAACACAGATACGCAGTATTTT.

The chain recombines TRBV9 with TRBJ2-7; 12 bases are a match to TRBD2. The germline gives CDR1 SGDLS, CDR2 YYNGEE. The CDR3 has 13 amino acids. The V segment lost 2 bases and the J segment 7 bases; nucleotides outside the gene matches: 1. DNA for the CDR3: TGTGCCAGCAGCGTTGGGACTAGCGGGGAGCAGTACTTC. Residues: CASSVGTSGEQYF.

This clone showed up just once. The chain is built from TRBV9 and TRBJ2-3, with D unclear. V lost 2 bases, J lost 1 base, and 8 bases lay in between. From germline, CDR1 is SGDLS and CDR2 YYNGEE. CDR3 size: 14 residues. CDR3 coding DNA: TGTGCCAGCAGCGTCATAACTGGCACAGATACGCAGTATTTT. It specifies CASSVITGTDTQYF. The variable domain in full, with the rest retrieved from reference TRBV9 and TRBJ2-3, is DSGVTQTPKHLITATGQRVTLRCSPRSGDLSVYWYQQSLDQGLQFLIQYYNGEERAKGNILERFSAQQFPDLHSELNLSSLELGDSALYFCASSVITGTDTQYFGPGTRLTVL.

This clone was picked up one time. The CDR3 coding sequence is TGTGCCAGCAGCTTAGATCGCGGGGGTCAAGAGACCCAGTACTTC. Translation gives CASSLDRGGQETQYF. The V and J genes are TRBV11-2 and TRBJ2-5; TRBD2 matches 7 bases. CDR1 is SGHAT and CDR2 is FQNNGV in the germline V gene. The junction had 3 bases not matched to a gene; V was cut back by 0 bases and J by 2 bases. The CDR3 loop spans 15 amino acids. Variable domain in full (rest from reference TRBV11-2 and TRBJ2-5): EAGVAQSPRYKIIEKRQSVAFWCNPISGHATLYWYQQILGQGPKLLIQFQNNGVVDDSQLPKDRFSAERLKGVDSTLKIQPAKLEDSAVYLCASSLDRGGQETQYFGPGTRLLVL.

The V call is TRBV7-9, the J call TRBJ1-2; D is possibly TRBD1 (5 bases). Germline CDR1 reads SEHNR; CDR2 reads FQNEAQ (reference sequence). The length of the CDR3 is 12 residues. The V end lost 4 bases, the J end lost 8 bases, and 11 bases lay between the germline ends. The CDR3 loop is CASSSGLRGYTF. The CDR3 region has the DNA TGTGCCAGCAGCTCAGGGTTGCGGGGCTACACCTTC.

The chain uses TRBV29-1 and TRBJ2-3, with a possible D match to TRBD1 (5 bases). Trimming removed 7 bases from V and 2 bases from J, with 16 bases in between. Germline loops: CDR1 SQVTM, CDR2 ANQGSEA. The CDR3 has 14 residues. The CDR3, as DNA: TGCAGCGCCTACGTGACAGTTACCACAGATACGCAGTATTTT. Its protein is CSAYVTVTTDTQYF.

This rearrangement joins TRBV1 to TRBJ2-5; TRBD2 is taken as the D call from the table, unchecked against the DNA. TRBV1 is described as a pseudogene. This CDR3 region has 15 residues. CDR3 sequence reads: CTSSPSGREEETQYF. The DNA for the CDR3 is TGCACCAGCAGCCCCTCTGGGCGGGAGGAGGAGACCCAGTACTTC.

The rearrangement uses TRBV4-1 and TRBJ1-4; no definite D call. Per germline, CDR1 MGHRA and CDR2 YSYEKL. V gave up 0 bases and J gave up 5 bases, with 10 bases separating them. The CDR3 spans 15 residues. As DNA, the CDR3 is TGCGCCAGCAGCCAAGATGGCACGGGGAATGAAAAACTGTTTTTT. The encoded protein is CASSQDGTGNEKLFF.